Listed below are T cell receptor beta chains from one sample, sequenced in a study of blood T cell repertoires in COVID-19. Measured with immunoSEQ multiplex PCR; TCRdb has only the in-frame clones, and not every one. Of some 530,000 clones in the sample, approximately 91% were seen once. Sequenced input: PBMCs or T cells enriched from blood (not recorded which). All receptors derive from a woman in her sixties or seventies who had recovered from COVID-19. Both conserved end residues are part of each CDR3. A D gene is named only where the DNA matches it firmly. Where a row states a size, it is once, few, many or the class of an expanded clone; other rows omit it.

CDR3 protein: CASSLFGTEAFF; CDR3 DNA: TGTGCCAGCTCCCTCTTCGGCACTGAAGCTTTCTTT; J gene: TRBJ1-1; CDR3 length: 12; V gene: TRBV18; D gene: -; clone size: -
CDR3 protein: CASSPASGPYEQYF; CDR3 DNA: TGTGCCAGCAGCCCAGCTAGCGGTCCCTACGAGCAGTACTTC; J gene: TRBJ2-7; CDR3 length: 14; V gene: TRBV7-9; D gene: TRBD2; clone size: few
CDR3 protein: CASSQAGTDQETQYF; CDR3 DNA: TGTGCCAGCAGCCAAGCCGGGACAGACCAAGAGACCCAGTACTTC; J gene: TRBJ2-5; CDR3 length: 15; V gene: TRBV4-2; D gene: TRBD1; clone size: -
CDR3 protein: CASSLEAGNYEQYF; CDR3 DNA: TGCGCCAGCAGCTTGGAGGCCGGGAACTACGAGCAGTACTTC; J gene: TRBJ2-7; CDR3 length: 14; V gene: TRBV5-1; D gene: -; clone size: -
CDR3 protein: CASSLAGDNYGYTF; CDR3 DNA: TGCGCCAGCAGCTTGGCAGGCGATAACTATGGCTACACCTTC; J gene: TRBJ1-2; CDR3 length: 14; V gene: TRBV5-1; D gene: -; clone size: -
CDR3 protein: CASSPRQGFSGNTIYF; CDR3 DNA: TGTGCCAGTAGTCCCCGACAGGGTTTCTCTGGAAACACCATATATTTT; J gene: TRBJ1-3; CDR3 length: 16; V gene: TRBV19; D gene: TRBD1; clone size: once
CDR3 protein: CASSRQGAHTEAFF; CDR3 DNA: TGTGCCAGCAGCCGACAGGGAGCACACACTGAAGCTTTCTTT; J gene: TRBJ1-1; CDR3 length: 14; V gene: TRBV6-2/TRBV6-3; D gene: TRBD1; clone size: -
CDR3 protein: CATTSGGLPGNTIYF; CDR3 DNA: TGTGCCACCACCTCGGGGGGGCTTCCTGGAAACACCATATATTTT; J gene: TRBJ1-3; CDR3 length: 15; V gene: TRBV3-1/TRBV3-2; D gene: -; clone size: -
CDR3 protein: CSVREPSTDTQYF; CDR3 DNA: TGCAGCGTTCGGGAGCCCTCCACAGATACGCAGTATTTT; J gene: TRBJ2-3; CDR3 length: 13; V gene: TRBV29-1; D gene: -; clone size: -
CDR3 protein: CASSLGPGSTDTQYF; CDR3 DNA: TGCGCCAGCTCCTTGGGGCCCGGTAGCACAGATACGCAGTATTTT; J gene: TRBJ2-3; CDR3 length: 15; V gene: TRBV4-1; D gene: -; clone size: -
CDR3 protein: CASSSGTGGSTEAFF; CDR3 DNA: TGCGCCAGCAGCTCCGGGACAGGGGGTTCCACTGAAGCTTTCTTT; J gene: TRBJ1-1; CDR3 length: 15; V gene: TRBV5-1; D gene: TRBD1; clone size: -
CDR3 protein: CASSLAQIPGELFF; CDR3 DNA: TGCGCCAGCAGCTTGGCTCAGATCCCCGGGGAGCTGTTTTTT; J gene: TRBJ2-2; CDR3 length: 14; V gene: TRBV5-1; D gene: -; clone size: -
CDR3 protein: CASSAGDRGGNQPQHF; CDR3 DNA: TGTGCCAGCAGTGCCGGGGACAGGGGAGGCAATCAGCCCCAGCATTTT; J gene: TRBJ1-5; CDR3 length: 16; V gene: TRBV6-1; D gene: TRBD1; clone size: -
CDR3 protein: CASSKAKVRCLLTNEKLFF; CDR3 DNA: TGTGCCAGCAGCAAAGCCAAGGTGAGGTGCCTCTTGACTAATGAAAAACTGTTTTTT; J gene: TRBJ1-4; CDR3 length: 19; V gene: TRBV21-1; D gene: -; clone size: -
CDR3 protein: CASSRNTGELFF; CDR3 DNA: TGCGCCAGCAGCAGGAACACCGGGGAGCTGTTTTTT; J gene: TRBJ2-2; CDR3 length: 12; V gene: TRBV10-1; D gene: -; clone size: -
CDR3 protein: CASSYTYQPQHF; CDR3 DNA: TGTGCCAGCAGTTACACATATCAGCCCCAGCATTTT; J gene: TRBJ1-5; CDR3 length: 12; V gene: TRBV6-2/TRBV6-3; D gene: -; clone size: -
CDR3 protein: CAWSRQSRSEAFF; CDR3 DNA: TGTGCCTGGAGTAGACAGTCGAGATCTGAAGCTTTCTTT; J gene: TRBJ1-1; CDR3 length: 13; V gene: TRBV30; D gene: -; clone size: once
CDR3 protein: CASSQEKGLAGSGHEQYF; CDR3 DNA: TGTGCCAGCAGCCAAGAAAAAGGGCTAGCGGGGAGTGGGCACGAGCAGTACTTC; J gene: TRBJ2-7; CDR3 length: 18; V gene: TRBV4-2; D gene: TRBD2; clone size: -
CDR3 protein: CATSTPGQGNEKLFF; CDR3 DNA: TGTGCCACCTCAACTCCGGGACAGGGTAATGAAAAACTGTTTTTT; J gene: TRBJ1-4; CDR3 length: 15; V gene: TRBV15; D gene: TRBD1; clone size: -
CDR3 protein: CASSLGQVNSPLHF; CDR3 DNA: TGTGCCAGCAGTTTAGGACAGGTTAATTCACCCCTCCACTTT; J gene: TRBJ1-6; CDR3 length: 14; V gene: TRBV28; D gene: TRBD1; clone size: -
CDR3 protein: CASSLNRDSGNTIYF; CDR3 DNA: TGTGCCAGCAGCTTGAACAGGGACTCTGGAAACACCATATATTTT; J gene: TRBJ1-3; CDR3 length: 15; V gene: TRBV5-5; D gene: -; clone size: -
CDR3 protein: CASSTPGQWGRTEAFF; CDR3 DNA: TGTGCCAGCAGCACACCGGGACAGTGGGGTCGTACTGAAGCTTTCTTT; J gene: TRBJ1-1; CDR3 length: 16; V gene: TRBV14; D gene: TRBD1; clone size: -
CDR3 protein: CASSSFSGPGANVLTF; CDR3 DNA: TGTGCCAGCAGCTCATTCTCAGGGCCTGGGGCCAACGTCCTGACTTTC; J gene: TRBJ2-6; CDR3 length: 16; V gene: TRBV7-8; D gene: -; clone size: once
CDR3 protein: CASSFYVGEQYF; CDR3 DNA: TGTGCCAGCAGCTTTTATGTCGGCGAGCAGTACTTC; J gene: TRBJ2-7; CDR3 length: 12; V gene: TRBV5-6; D gene: -; clone size: -
CDR3 protein: CASSVDRILANTGELFF; CDR3 DNA: TGCGCCAGCAGCGTCGACAGGATCCTCGCGAACACCGGGGAGCTGTTTTTT; J gene: TRBJ2-2; CDR3 length: 17; V gene: TRBV5-1; D gene: -; clone size: -
CDR3 protein: CASSYSGSGGTEAFF; CDR3 DNA: TGTGCCAGCAGTTACTCCGGATCAGGGGGCACTGAAGCTTTCTTT; J gene: TRBJ1-1; CDR3 length: 15; V gene: TRBV6-6; D gene: TRBD1; clone size: -
CDR3 protein: CASSLYNYGYTF; CDR3 DNA: TGTGCCAGCAGTTTATATAACTATGGCTACACCTTC; J gene: TRBJ1-2; CDR3 length: 12; V gene: TRBV12-3/TRBV12-4; D gene: -; clone size: -
CDR3 protein: CASSESTLVTGGRRAFF; CDR3 DNA: TGCGCCAGCAGTGAGTCGACTCTGGTGACAGGGGGGAGGAGAGCTTTCTTT; J gene: TRBJ1-1; CDR3 length: 17; V gene: TRBV10-2; D gene: TRBD1; clone size: -
CDR3 protein: CASSPEGTGVTEAFF; CDR3 DNA: TGTGCCAGCAGCCCGGAGGGGACAGGGGTCACTGAAGCTTTCTTT; J gene: TRBJ1-1; CDR3 length: 15; V gene: TRBV5-6; D gene: TRBD1; clone size: -
CDR3 protein: CASSHQGWSTGELFF; CDR3 DNA: TGTGCCAGCAGCCACCAGGGTTGGAGCACCGGGGAGCTGTTTTTT; J gene: TRBJ2-2; CDR3 length: 15; V gene: TRBV14; D gene: -; clone size: -
CDR3 protein: CASSSPGEASPLHF; CDR3 DNA: TGTGCCAGCAGTTCACCAGGGGAAGCCTCACCCCTCCACTTT; J gene: TRBJ1-6; CDR3 length: 14; V gene: TRBV6-5; D gene: -; clone size: -
CDR3 protein: CASSRIGGTEQFF; CDR3 DNA: TGCGCCAGCAGTCGTATAGGGGGCACTGAGCAGTTCTTC; J gene: TRBJ2-1; CDR3 length: 13; V gene: TRBV5-1; D gene: TRBD1; clone size: -
CDR3 protein: CASRGRTSGYGYTF; CDR3 DNA: TGTGCCAGCAGAGGCCGGACTTCGGGATATGGCTACACCTTC; J gene: TRBJ1-2; CDR3 length: 14; V gene: TRBV2; D gene: -; clone size: -
CDR3 protein: CASSFGGKDTQYF; CDR3 DNA: TGTGCCAGCAGTTTTGGCGGGAAAGATACGCAGTATTTT; J gene: TRBJ2-3; CDR3 length: 13; V gene: TRBV12-3/TRBV12-4; D gene: -; clone size: -
CDR3 protein: CASSPEGRTGAVLNYGYTF; CDR3 DNA: TGCGCCAGCAGCCCAGAGGGGAGGACAGGGGCCGTACTTAACTATGGCTACACCTTC; J gene: TRBJ1-2; CDR3 length: 19; V gene: TRBV4-1; D gene: TRBD1; clone size: -
CDR3 protein: CASSPLAASSNQPQHF; CDR3 DNA: TGTGCCAGCTCACCACTAGCGGCCAGTAGCAATCAGCCCCAGCATTTT; J gene: TRBJ1-5; CDR3 length: 16; V gene: TRBV18; D gene: -; clone size: -
CDR3 protein: CAISEVFTSPHPEEFF; CDR3 DNA: TGTGCCATCAGTGAAGTTTTCACTAGTCCCCACCCTGAGGAGTTCTTC; J gene: TRBJ2-1; CDR3 length: 16; V gene: TRBV10-3; D gene: -; clone size: -
CDR3 protein: CASSLVRAGDTQYF; CDR3 DNA: TGTGCCAGCAGCTTAGTGCGGGCGGGAGATACGCAGTATTTT; J gene: TRBJ2-3; CDR3 length: 14; V gene: TRBV7-2; D gene: -; clone size: -
CDR3 protein: CASRSGTGELFF; CDR3 DNA: TGCGCCAGCAGATCCGGGACAGGGGAGCTGTTTTTT; J gene: TRBJ2-2; CDR3 length: 12; V gene: TRBV5-1; D gene: -; clone size: -
CDR3 protein: CALGRVGGYTF; CDR3 DNA: TGTGCCCTAGGCAGGGTCGGAGGCTACACCTTC; J gene: TRBJ1-2; CDR3 length: 11; V gene: TRBV30; D gene: -; clone size: once
CDR3 protein: CASSHGRGEGYTF; CDR3 DNA: TGTGCCAGCAGCCATGGCAGGGGTGAGGGCTACACCTTC; J gene: TRBJ1-2; CDR3 length: 13; V gene: TRBV3-1/TRBV3-2; D gene: -; clone size: -
CDR3 protein: CASSPDSINVLTF; CDR3 DNA: TGTGCCAGCAGTCCCGACTCGATCAACGTCCTGACTTTC; J gene: TRBJ2-6; CDR3 length: 13; V gene: TRBV6-2/TRBV6-3; D gene: -; clone size: -
CDR3 protein: CASSRSTSGGSLEAKNIQYF; CDR3 DNA: TGCGCCAGCAGCCGCTCCACTAGCGGGGGTTCCCTGGAGGCCAAAAACATTCAGTACTTC; J gene: TRBJ2-4; CDR3 length: 20; V gene: TRBV5-1; D gene: TRBD2; clone size: once
CDR3 protein: CAARRTGYNEQFF; CDR3 DNA: TGTGCCGCCCGAAGGACAGGGTACAATGAGCAGTTCTTC; J gene: TRBJ2-1; CDR3 length: 13; V gene: TRBV19; D gene: TRBD1; clone size: -
CDR3 protein: CASSYAGRGLQETQYF; CDR3 DNA: TGTGCCAGCAGTTACGCGGGCAGGGGGCTGCAAGAGACCCAGTACTTC; J gene: TRBJ2-5; CDR3 length: 16; V gene: TRBV6-5; D gene: TRBD1; clone size: -